This TCR beta chain was obtained from a study of blood T cell repertoires in COVID-19. Repertoires were generated with immunoSEQ multiplex PCR, while TCRdb's copy carries only in-frame clones and drops some. The table records 350,000 to 400,000 clones, roughly 89% of them present only once. The germline gives CDR1 SGHTA, CDR2 FQGTGA. This CDR3 comprises 15 residues. Unmatched junction bases numbered 7, after V lost 5 bases and J lost 5 bases. The chain joins TRBV7-3 to TRBJ2-3; 10 bases line up with TRBD1. The material sequenced was peripheral blood. This clonotype was obtained from a man aged 18 to 29 with active or convalescent COVID-19. In DNA form, the CDR3 reads TGTGCCAGCAGCCCTAGACAGGGGGCAGGAGATACGCAGTATTTT. Translating it yields CASSPRQGAGDTQYF.